Sequencing of this T cell receptor beta chain was carried out in a study of cytomegalovirus exposure and HLA in healthy donors. Despite likely unrecorded immune exposures, the donors were nominally healthy at the time of sampling. Concerning this clone itself: The antigen remains undetermined.

This PCR relied on a set of 60 Vbeta primers and 13 Jbeta primers. The protocol was immunoSEQ multiplex PCR, while the TCRdb copy is restricted to in-frame clones and leaves out a portion. The sample holds under 200,000 clones, approximately 86% seen once. The CDR3 is made up of 15 amino acids. CDR1 and CDR2 from the germline V gene are SGHRS and YFSETQ. Trimming left V 0 bases short and J 4 bases short, with 10 bases between. Study-level results: The study listed 164 cytomegalovirus-associated TCR beta chains.

The sequence was collected from a woman under 40 in good health and CMV-seronegative. This chain connects TRBV5-1 to TRBJ2-2, with D perhaps TRBD1 (6 bases). The sequenced material came from PBMCs. As DNA, the CDR3 is TGCGCCAGCAGCTTGGGACAGGCCAGCACCGGGGAGCTGTTTTTT. Protein product: CASSLGQASTGELFF.